These 8 T cell receptor beta chains were sequenced from one sample in a study of spatial heterogeneity in lung cancer. This sample's time point: blood at routine non-recurrence follow-up after resection. MiXCR, run by TCRdb on the 5' RACE reads, gives a single entry per CDR3 protein. The repertoire holds under 35,000 distinct CDR3 sequences, with less than 6.5% as singletons. Sample: PBMCs, taken at follow-up. The receptor set was obtained from a female donor with early-stage non-small cell lung cancer.

This clonotype was seen many times. This rearrangement joins TRBV29-1 to TRBJ2-1; 9 positions match TRBD1. The germline CDR1 and CDR2 sequences are SQVTM and ANQGSEA. J was trimmed by 4 bases and V by 7 bases; bases with no gene match: 5. There are 13 residues in the CDR3. CDR3 sequence reads: CSASGTGYNEQFF. The CDR3 DNA reads TGCAGCGCATCCGGGACAGGGTACAATGAGCAGTTCTTC.

This clonotype appeared many times. The chain couples TRBV30 to TRBJ1-2; 8 bases are shared with TRBD1. Germline loops: CDR1 GTSNPN, CDR2 SVGIG (reference sequence). The CDR3 totals 12 residues. With 2 bases clipped from V and 8 bases from J, the junction kept 4 bases outside the gene matches. The CDR3 spells CAWSSGQGGYTF. In DNA form, the CDR3 reads TGTGCCTGGAGTTCAGGACAGGGCGGCTACACCTTC.

The chain recombines TRBV19 with TRBJ2-5, with TRBD2 identical over 9 bases. The CDR3 is 15 residues long. Germline assignment: CDR1 LNHDA and CDR2 SQIVND (reference sequence). V was pared by 5 bases and J by 5 bases, with 9 bases of the junction left unmatched. The CDR3 sequence is CASSSRTSVRETQYF. CDR3 nucleotide sequence: TGTGCCAGTAGTTCTCGGACTAGCGTCAGGGAGACCCAGTACTTC.

Many counts were recorded for this clonotype. V is TRBV20-1 and J is TRBJ2-1; D is possibly TRBD1 or TRBD2 (5 bases each). Germline lookup yields CDR1 DFQATT and CDR2 SNEGSKA (reference sequence). The CDR3 has 17 amino acids. Trimming stripped 0 bases from V and 0 bases from J, with 15 bases between. The CDR3 loop reads CSARDASGRTSYNEQFF. Here the CDR3 DNA reads TGCAGTGCTAGAGACGCCTCGGGGCGTACCTCCTACAATGAGCAGTTCTTC.

Relative to its sample, this clonotype is medium-sized. The J gene is TRBJ2-7, the V gene TRBV7-4; a weak D match, TRBD1 (6 bases). Germline CDR1 reads SGHVT; CDR2 reads SQSDAQ. The CDR3 has 13 residues. Trimming left V 5 bases short and J 2 bases short, with 10 bases between. Here the CDR3 reads CASSGDMTYEQYF. The CDR3, as DNA: TGTGCCAGCAGCGGGGACATGACCTACGAGCAGTACTTC.

This clonotype was seen at least ten times. The chain uses TRBV21-1 and TRBJ2-3; the table names TRBD1, a call not compared with the DNA. TRBV21-1 has pseudogene status. The CDR3 covers 17 residues. The CDR3 DNA reads as TGTGCCAGCAGCTCCCAAGGACGACAGGGGGGGACAGATACGCAGTATTTT. Translated: CASSSQGRQGGTDTQYF.

This clonotype has at least ten counts. The CDR3 nucleotides read TGTGCTAGTGGTTTGGGCGGACAGGGGGCGCGGTACGAGCAGTACTTC. Translated, it gives CASGLGGQGARYEQYF. The chain is built from TRBV12-5 and TRBJ2-7; TRBD1 matches 11 bases. The CDR3 length is 16 residues. Losses at the gene ends were 1 base for V and 4 bases for J; bases not matched to a gene: 6. Per the germline V gene, CDR1 is LGHNT and CDR2 is FRNRAP.

This clonotype was detected only a few times. V and J are TRBV14 and TRBJ2-5; 12 nucleotides agree with TRBD2. The CDR3 has 15 residues. J lost 5 bases, V lost 2 bases, and 3 bases had no gene match. Germline V CDR1 and CDR2: SGHDN, FVKESK. The CDR3 sequence is CASSQSSGRAETQYF. CDR3 sequence (DNA): TGTGCCAGCAGCCAATCTAGCGGGAGGGCCGAGACCCAGTACTTC.